This T cell receptor (beta chain) was sequenced for a study of T-cell memory formation after mild COVID-19. Overall study: There were largely donor-specific TCR clusters.

TCRdb passed the 5' RACE reads through MiXCR, listing each CDR3 protein once. The sample shows under 250,000 distinct CDR3 sequences, 7.5% to 10% of them seen only once. This clonotype turned up a few times. CDR1 is DFQATT, CDR2 SNEGSKA, per germline (reference sequence). This CDR3 region has 14 residues. Between the trimmed V and J ends, which lost 3 bases and 2 bases, there was a span of 13 bases. This TCR was sampled from a man aged 18 to 29 who had mild COVID-19 (a few samples of this study predate the infection). Cell type and time point are not known. The sample consisted of PBMCs or a T cell subset sorted from them (not recorded which). V is TRBV20-1 and J is TRBJ1-2; D call uncertain. The CDR3 protein is CSASGGTQNYGYTF. CDR3 coding DNA: TGCAGTGCTAGTGGTGGAACACAGAACTATGGCTACACCTTC.